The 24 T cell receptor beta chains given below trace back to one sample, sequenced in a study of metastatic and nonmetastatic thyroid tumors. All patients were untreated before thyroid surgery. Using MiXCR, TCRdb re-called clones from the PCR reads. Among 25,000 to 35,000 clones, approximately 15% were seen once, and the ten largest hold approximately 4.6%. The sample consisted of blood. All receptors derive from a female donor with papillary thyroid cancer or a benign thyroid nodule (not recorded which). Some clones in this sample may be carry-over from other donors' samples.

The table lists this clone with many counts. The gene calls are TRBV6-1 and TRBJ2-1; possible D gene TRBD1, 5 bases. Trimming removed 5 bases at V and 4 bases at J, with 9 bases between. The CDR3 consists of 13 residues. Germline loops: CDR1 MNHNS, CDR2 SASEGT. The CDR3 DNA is TGTGCCAGCAGTCTCGACAGTTACAATGAGCAGTTCTTC. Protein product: CASSLDSYNEQFF.

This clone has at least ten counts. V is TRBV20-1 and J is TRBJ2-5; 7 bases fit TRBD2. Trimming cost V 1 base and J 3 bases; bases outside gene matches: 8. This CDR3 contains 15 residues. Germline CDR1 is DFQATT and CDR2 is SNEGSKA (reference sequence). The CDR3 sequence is CSARAPSGGEETQYF. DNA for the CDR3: TGCAGTGCTAGAGCGCCTAGCGGAGGTGAAGAGACCCAGTACTTC.

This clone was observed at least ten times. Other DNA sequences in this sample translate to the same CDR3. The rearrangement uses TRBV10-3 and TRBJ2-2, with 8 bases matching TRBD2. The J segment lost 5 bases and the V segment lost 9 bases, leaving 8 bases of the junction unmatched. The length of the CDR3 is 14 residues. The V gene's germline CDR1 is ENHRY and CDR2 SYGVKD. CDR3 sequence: CAIGEAGETGELFF. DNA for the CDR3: TGTGCCATTGGCGAAGCGGGAGAGACCGGGGAGCTGTTTTTT.

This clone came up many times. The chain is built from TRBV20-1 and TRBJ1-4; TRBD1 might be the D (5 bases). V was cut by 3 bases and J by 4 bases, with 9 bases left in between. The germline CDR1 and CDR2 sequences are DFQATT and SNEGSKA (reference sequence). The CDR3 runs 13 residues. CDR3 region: CSARGGGNEKLFF. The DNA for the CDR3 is TGCAGTGCTAGGGGTGGGGGTAATGAAAAACTGTTTTTT.

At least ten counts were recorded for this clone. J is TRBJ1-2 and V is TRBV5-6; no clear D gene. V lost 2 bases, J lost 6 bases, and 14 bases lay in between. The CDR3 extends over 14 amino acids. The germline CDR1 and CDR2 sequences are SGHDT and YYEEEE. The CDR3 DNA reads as TGTGCCAGCAGCTTCTACGGGGTGTTTGATGGCTACACCTTC. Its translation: CASSFYGVFDGYTF. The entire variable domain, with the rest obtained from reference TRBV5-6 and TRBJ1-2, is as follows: DAGVTQSPTHLIKTRGQQVTLRCSPKSGHDTVSWYQQALGQGPQFIFQYYEEEERQRGNFPDRFSGHQFPNYSSELNVNALLLGDSALYLCASSFYGVFDGYTFGSGTRLTVV.

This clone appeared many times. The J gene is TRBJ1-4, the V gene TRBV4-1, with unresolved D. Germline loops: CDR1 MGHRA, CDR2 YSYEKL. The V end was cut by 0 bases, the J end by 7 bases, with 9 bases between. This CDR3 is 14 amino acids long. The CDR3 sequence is CASSQDGHAEKLFF. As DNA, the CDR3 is TGCGCCAGCAGCCAAGACGGGCACGCTGAAAAACTGTTTTTT.

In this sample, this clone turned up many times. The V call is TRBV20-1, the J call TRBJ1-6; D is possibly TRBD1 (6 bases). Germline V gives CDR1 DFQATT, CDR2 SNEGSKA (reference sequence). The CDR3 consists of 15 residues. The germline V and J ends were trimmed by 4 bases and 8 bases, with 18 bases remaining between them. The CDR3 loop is CSATLGAPGDSPLHF. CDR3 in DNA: TGCAGTGCTACTTTGGGGGCCCCTGGGGATTCACCCCTCCACTTT.

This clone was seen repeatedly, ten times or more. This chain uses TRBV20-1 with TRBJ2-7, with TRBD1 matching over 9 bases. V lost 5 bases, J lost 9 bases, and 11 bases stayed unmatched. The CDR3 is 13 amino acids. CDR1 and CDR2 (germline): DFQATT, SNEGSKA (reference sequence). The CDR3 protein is CSAPPGQGLTQYF. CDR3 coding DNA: TGCAGTGCTCCTCCGGGACAGGGACTAACGCAGTACTTC.

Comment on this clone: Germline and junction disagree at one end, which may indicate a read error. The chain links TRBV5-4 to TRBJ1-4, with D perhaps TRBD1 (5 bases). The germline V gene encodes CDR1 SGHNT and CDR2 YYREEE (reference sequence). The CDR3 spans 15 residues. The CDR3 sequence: CANSLSQGLNEKLFF. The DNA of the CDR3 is TGTGCCAACAGCTTGTCGCAGGGCCTTAATGAAAAACTGTTTTTT.

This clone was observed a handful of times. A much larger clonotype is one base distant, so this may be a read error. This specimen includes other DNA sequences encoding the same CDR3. The chain's CDR3 is CASSVGNTGELFF. The DNA for the CDR3 is TGTGCCAGCAGCGTAGGTAACACCGGGGAGCTGTTTTTT. This chain uses TRBV9 with TRBJ2-2; D is ambiguous. Per germline, CDR1 SGDLS and CDR2 YYNGEE. This CDR3 comprises 13 residues. Between the trimmed V and J ends, which lost 0 bases and 2 bases, there was a span of 2 bases.

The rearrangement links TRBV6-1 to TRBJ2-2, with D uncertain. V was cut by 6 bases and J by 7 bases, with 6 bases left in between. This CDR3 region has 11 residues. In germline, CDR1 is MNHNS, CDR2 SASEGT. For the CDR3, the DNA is TGTGCCAGCAGGCTTGGCGGGGAGCTGTTTTTT. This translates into CASRLGGELFF.

The chain's CDR3 is CASSDPTQYNEQFF. The CDR3 bases are TGTGCCAGCAGTGATCCCACACAATACAATGAGCAGTTCTTC. J is TRBJ2-1 and V is TRBV6-1; D not certain. This CDR3 has 14 residues. Looked up from germline, CDR1 is MNHNS and CDR2 is SASEGT. Trimming took off 3 bases at V and 4 bases at J, with 10 bases between the two ends.

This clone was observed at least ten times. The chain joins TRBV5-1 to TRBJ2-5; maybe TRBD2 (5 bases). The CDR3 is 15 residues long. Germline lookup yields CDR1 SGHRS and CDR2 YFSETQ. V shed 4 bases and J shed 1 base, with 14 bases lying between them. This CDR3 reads CASSNRGSLQETQYF. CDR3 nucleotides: TGCGCCAGCAGCAATCGGGGTTCTCTCCAAGAGACCCAGTACTTC.

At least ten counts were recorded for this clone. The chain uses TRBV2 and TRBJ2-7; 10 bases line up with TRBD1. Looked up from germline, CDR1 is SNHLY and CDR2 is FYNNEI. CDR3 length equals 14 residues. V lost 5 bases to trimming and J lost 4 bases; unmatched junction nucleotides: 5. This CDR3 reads CASSTGTGEYEQYF. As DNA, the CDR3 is TGTGCCAGCAGTACCGGGACAGGGGAGTACGAGCAGTACTTC.

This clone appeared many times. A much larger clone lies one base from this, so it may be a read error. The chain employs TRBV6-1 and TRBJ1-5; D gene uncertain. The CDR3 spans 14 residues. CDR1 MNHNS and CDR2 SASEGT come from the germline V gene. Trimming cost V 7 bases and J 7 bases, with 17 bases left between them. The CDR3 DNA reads TGTGCCAGCATCGATCGCGGGATTGGGCAGCCCCAGCATTTT. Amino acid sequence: CASIDRGIGQPQHF.

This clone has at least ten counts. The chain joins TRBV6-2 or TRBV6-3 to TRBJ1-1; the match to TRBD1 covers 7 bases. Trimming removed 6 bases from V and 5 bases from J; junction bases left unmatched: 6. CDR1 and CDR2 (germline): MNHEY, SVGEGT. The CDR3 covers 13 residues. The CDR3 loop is CASRQGRVTEAFF. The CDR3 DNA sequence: TGTGCCAGCAGACAGGGGAGGGTAACTGAAGCTTTCTTT.

CDR3 in amino acids: CASSYGAHTEAFF. The DNA of the CDR3 is TGTGCCAGCAGTTATGGGGCGCACACTGAAGCTTTCTTT. J is TRBJ1-1 and V is TRBV6-9; TRBD1 is a possible D gene (5 bases). Germline V lookup: CDR1 MNHGY, CDR2 SVAAGI. The V end was cut by 2 bases, the J end by 3 bases, with 7 bases between. The CDR3 has 13 amino acids.

The CDR3: CASSGHPVPEGVNTEAFF. Here the CDR3 DNA reads TGTGCCAGCAGTGGCCATCCAGTACCAGAGGGGGTGAACACTGAAGCTTTCTTT. The chain joins TRBV6-1 to TRBJ1-1; maybe TRBD1 (6 bases). In germline, CDR1 is MNHNS, CDR2 SASEGT. The ends were cut back, 4 bases at V and 0 bases at J, with 21 bases in the middle. The length of the CDR3 is 18 residues.

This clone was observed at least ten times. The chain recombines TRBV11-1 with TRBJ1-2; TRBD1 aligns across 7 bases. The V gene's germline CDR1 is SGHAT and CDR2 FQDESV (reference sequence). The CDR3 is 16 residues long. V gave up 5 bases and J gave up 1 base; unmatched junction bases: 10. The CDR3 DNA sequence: TGTGCCAGCAGCGATACAGGACAGGTTCTTAACTATGGCTACACCTTC. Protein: CASSDTGQVLNYGYTF.

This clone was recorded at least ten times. CDR3 amino acids: CASSKGLAGSGQFF. DNA of the CDR3: TGTGCCAGTAGTAAGGGACTAGCTGGGAGCGGGCAGTTCTTC. V and J are TRBV19 and TRBJ2-1, with 9 bases lining up with TRBD2. The CDR3 has 14 amino acids. The V and J ends lost 4 bases and 12 bases, in that order; junction bases with no gene match: 10. The V gene's germline CDR1 is LNHDA and CDR2 SQIVND (reference sequence).

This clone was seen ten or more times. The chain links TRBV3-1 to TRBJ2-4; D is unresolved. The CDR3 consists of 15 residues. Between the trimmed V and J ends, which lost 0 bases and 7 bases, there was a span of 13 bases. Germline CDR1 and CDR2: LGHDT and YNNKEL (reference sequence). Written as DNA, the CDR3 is TGTGCCAGCAGCCAAGATGGTAGGGTTGGTAACATTCAGTACTTC. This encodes CASSQDGRVGNIQYF.

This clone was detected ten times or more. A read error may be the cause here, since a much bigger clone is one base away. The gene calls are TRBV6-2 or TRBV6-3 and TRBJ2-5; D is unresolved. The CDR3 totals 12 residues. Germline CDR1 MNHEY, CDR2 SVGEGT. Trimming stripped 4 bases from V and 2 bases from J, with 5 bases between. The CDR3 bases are TGTGCCAGCAGTTGCTTTCAAGAGACCCAGTACTTC. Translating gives CASSCFQETQYF.

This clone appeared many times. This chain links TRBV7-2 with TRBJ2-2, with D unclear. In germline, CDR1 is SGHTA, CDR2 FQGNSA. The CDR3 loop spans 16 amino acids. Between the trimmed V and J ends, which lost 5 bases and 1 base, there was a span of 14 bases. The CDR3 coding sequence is TGTGCCAGCAGCCAAGAGGCAGGAGAGAACACCGGGGAGCTGTTTTTT. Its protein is CASSQEAGENTGELFF. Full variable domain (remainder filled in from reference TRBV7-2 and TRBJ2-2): GAGVSQSPSNKVTEKGKDVELRCDPISGHTALYWYRQSLGQGLEFLIYFQGNSAPDKSGLPSDRFSAERTGGSVSTLTIQRTQQEDSAVYLCASSQEAGENTGELFFGEGSRLTVL.

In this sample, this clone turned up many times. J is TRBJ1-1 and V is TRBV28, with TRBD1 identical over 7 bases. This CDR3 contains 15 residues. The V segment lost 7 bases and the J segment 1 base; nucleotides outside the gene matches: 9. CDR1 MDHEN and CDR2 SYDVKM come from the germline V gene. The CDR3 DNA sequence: TGTGCCAGCACCTTAAGACAGGGTGGGAACACTGAAGCTTTCTTT. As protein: CASTLRQGGNTEAFF.